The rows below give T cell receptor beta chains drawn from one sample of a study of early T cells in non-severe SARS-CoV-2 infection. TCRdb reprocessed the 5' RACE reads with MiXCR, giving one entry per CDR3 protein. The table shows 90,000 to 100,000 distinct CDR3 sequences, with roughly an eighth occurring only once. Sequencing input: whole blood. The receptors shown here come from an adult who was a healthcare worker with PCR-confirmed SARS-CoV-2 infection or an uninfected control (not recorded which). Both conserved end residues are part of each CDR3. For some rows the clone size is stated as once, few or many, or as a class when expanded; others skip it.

CDR3 protein: CATSISATSDTQYF; V gene: TRBV24-1; clone size: few; J gene: TRBJ2-3
CDR3 protein: CSAPPRGALSDEQYF; V gene: TRBV20-1; clone size: .; J gene: TRBJ2-7
CDR3 protein: CASSLRGASTGELFF; V gene: TRBV7-3; clone size: many; J gene: TRBJ2-2
CDR3 protein: CASSGPVMLGGYTF; V gene: TRBV2; clone size: many; J gene: TRBJ1-2
CDR3 protein: CASSLAAGTGPYEQYF; V gene: TRBV12-3/TRBV12-4; clone size: few; J gene: TRBJ2-7
CDR3 protein: CASGTGGGNTIYF; V gene: TRBV28; clone size: .; J gene: TRBJ1-3
CDR3 protein: CASSARGEKLFF; V gene: TRBV5-4; clone size: .; J gene: TRBJ1-4
CDR3 protein: CASSIGPNTEAFF; V gene: TRBV19; clone size: few; J gene: TRBJ1-1
CDR3 protein: CASSLNEGGPGELFF; V gene: TRBV7-6; clone size: many; J gene: TRBJ2-2
CDR3 protein: CASSYTGQGRMTGELFF; V gene: TRBV6-6; clone size: .; J gene: TRBJ2-2
CDR3 protein: CASSQDVLRRNTEAFF; V gene: TRBV14; clone size: few; J gene: TRBJ1-1
CDR3 protein: CAISSGIEQPQHF; V gene: TRBV10-3; clone size: many; J gene: TRBJ1-5
CDR3 protein: CASTGPYNEQFF; V gene: TRBV4-1; clone size: .; J gene: TRBJ2-1
CDR3 protein: CASSQVSGRAETQYF; V gene: TRBV4-1; clone size: few; J gene: TRBJ2-5
CDR3 protein: CASSMRAQGYGYTF; V gene: TRBV19; clone size: many; J gene: TRBJ1-2
CDR3 protein: CASSGSGDSNQPQHF; V gene: TRBV2; clone size: many; J gene: TRBJ1-5
CDR3 protein: CSAIEGTVAKNIQYF; V gene: TRBV20-1; clone size: .; J gene: TRBJ2-4
CDR3 protein: CASGRLNTEAFF; V gene: TRBV12-3/TRBV12-4; clone size: .; J gene: TRBJ1-1
CDR3 protein: CASSVDRGTEAFF; V gene: TRBV9; clone size: few; J gene: TRBJ1-1
CDR3 protein: CASSQEYQGKTQYF; V gene: TRBV3-1; clone size: many; J gene: TRBJ2-5
CDR3 protein: CASSLSPDKYNEQFF; V gene: TRBV11-2; clone size: many; J gene: TRBJ2-1
CDR3 protein: CASSRPLAEAFF; V gene: TRBV5-6; clone size: .; J gene: TRBJ1-1
CDR3 protein: CASSPGPGYEEAAYEQYF; V gene: TRBV7-2; clone size: few; J gene: TRBJ2-7
CDR3 protein: CASSLVPPGVNTGELFF; V gene: TRBV11-2; clone size: many; J gene: TRBJ2-2
CDR3 protein: CASSVPGQIYEQYF; V gene: TRBV28; clone size: .; J gene: TRBJ2-7
CDR3 protein: CASSLRPQETQYF; V gene: TRBV5-6; clone size: many; J gene: TRBJ2-5
CDR3 protein: CASSRTLTSGSTDTQYF; V gene: TRBV6-2/TRBV6-3; clone size: many; J gene: TRBJ2-3
CDR3 protein: CASSTRQGLNYGYTF; V gene: TRBV12-3/TRBV12-4; clone size: .; J gene: TRBJ1-2
CDR3 protein: CASSAASTDTQYF; V gene: TRBV28; clone size: many; J gene: TRBJ2-3
CDR3 protein: CSVRMGSGREAF; V gene: TRBV29-1; clone size: .; J gene: TRBJ1-2
CDR3 protein: CAISEVSDTQYF; V gene: TRBV10-3; clone size: many; J gene: TRBJ2-3
CDR3 protein: CASSQALYNEQFF; V gene: TRBV14; clone size: many; J gene: TRBJ2-1
CDR3 protein: CASSKTSGGAAEQFF; V gene: TRBV3-1; clone size: .; J gene: TRBJ2-1
CDR3 protein: CASSEYGTVSGNTIYF; V gene: TRBV25-1; clone size: few; J gene: TRBJ1-3
CDR3 protein: CASSLVSTNTGELFF; V gene: TRBV5-1; clone size: few; J gene: TRBJ2-2
CDR3 protein: CASSSTSGSRDTQYF; V gene: TRBV2; clone size: few; J gene: TRBJ2-3
CDR3 protein: CASSQGGAGPNEQFF; V gene: TRBV4-1; clone size: .; J gene: TRBJ2-1
CDR3 protein: CASSLTRDRENIQYF; V gene: TRBV7-9; clone size: .; J gene: TRBJ2-4
CDR3 protein: CASSHPLWTLGQFF; V gene: TRBV4-1; clone size: .; J gene: TRBJ2-1
CDR3 protein: CASSFGLDNEQFF; V gene: TRBV13; clone size: many; J gene: TRBJ2-1
CDR3 protein: CASSSNRQTGAYGYTF; V gene: TRBV27; clone size: many; J gene: TRBJ1-2
CDR3 protein: CASSYRSRTNEKLFF; V gene: TRBV6-5; clone size: few; J gene: TRBJ1-4
CDR3 protein: CASSRSGPSGETQYF; V gene: TRBV11-3; clone size: many; J gene: TRBJ2-5
CDR3 protein: CASRHDRGRYEQYF; V gene: TRBV6-5; clone size: many; J gene: TRBJ2-7
CDR3 protein: CSATQLAGGPGTQYF; V gene: TRBV20-1; clone size: many; J gene: TRBJ2-3
CDR3 protein: CASSQDGWPGELFF; V gene: TRBV4-1; clone size: many; J gene: TRBJ2-2
CDR3 protein: CASSLSPGQGSFGSPLHF; V gene: TRBV28; clone size: few; J gene: TRBJ1-6